Listed below are T cell receptor beta chains from one sample, sequenced in a study of Graves' ophthalmopathy and Graves' hyperthyroidism. TCRdb redid the calling of the multiplex PCR reads with MiXCR, one entry per CDR3 protein. The sample includes 500,000 to 800,000 distinct CDR3 sequences, approximately 39% seen only once; the top ten take over 2.5%. Sequencing input: peripheral blood. The receptor source for this set is an adult man with Graves' ophthalmopathy. Both conserved end residues are part of each CDR3. Each record gives: D gene, V gene, clone size, J gene, CDR3 DNA, CDR3 protein. A D gene is named only where the DNA matches it firmly. Clone size is stated in some rows and not others, as once, few, many or a class when expanded.

D gene: TRBD2; V gene: TRBV7-8; clone size: .; J gene: TRBJ2-2; CDR3 DNA: TGTGCCAGCAGCGCGAGCGGGGGGCTGTTTTTT; CDR3 protein: CASSASGGLFF
D gene: .; V gene: TRBV25-1; clone size: .; J gene: TRBJ1-1; CDR3 DNA: TGTGCCAGCACCCTGGAGGCTAACACTGAAGCTTTCTTT; CDR3 protein: CASTLEANTEAFF
D gene: .; V gene: TRBV4-1; clone size: many; J gene: TRBJ1-1; CDR3 DNA: TGCGCCAGCAGCCTAACCCCTAGGCATAACACTGAAGCTTTCTTT; CDR3 protein: CASSLTPRHNTEAFF
D gene: TRBD1; V gene: TRBV10-3; clone size: many; J gene: TRBJ1-2; CDR3 DNA: TGTGCCATCACCGCCCCAGGGGGAGGAAACTATGGCTACACCTTC; CDR3 protein: CAITAPGGGNYGYTF
D gene: TRBD2; V gene: TRBV5-1; clone size: many; J gene: TRBJ2-5; CDR3 DNA: TGCGCCAGCAGCTTACAGCGGGGGGAAGAGACCCAGTACTTC; CDR3 protein: CASSLQRGEETQYF
D gene: .; V gene: TRBV3-1; clone size: few; J gene: TRBJ2-7; CDR3 DNA: TGTGCCAGCAGCCAAGGCGTTAGCTCGTCCCACGAGCAGTACTTC; CDR3 protein: CASSQGVSSSHEQYF
D gene: .; V gene: TRBV12-3/TRBV12-4; clone size: many; J gene: TRBJ2-5; CDR3 DNA: TGTGCCAGCAGTAGAACAACCGCCAAGGAGACCCAGTACTTC; CDR3 protein: CASSRTTAKETQYF
D gene: .; V gene: TRBV2; clone size: .; J gene: TRBJ2-2; CDR3 DNA: TGTGCCAGCAGCCCCGGGGAAGGGGCGAACACCGGGGAGCTGTTTTTT; CDR3 protein: CASSPGEGANTGELFF
D gene: .; V gene: TRBV10-3; clone size: many; J gene: TRBJ1-1; CDR3 DNA: TGTGCCATCAGTGAGGCGGGGGTCACTGAAGCTTTCTTT; CDR3 protein: CAISEAGVTEAFF
D gene: TRBD1; V gene: TRBV19; clone size: many; J gene: TRBJ2-7; CDR3 DNA: TGTGCCAGTAGTATTGACAGGGGGCTTTACGAGCAGTACTTC; CDR3 protein: CASSIDRGLYEQYF
D gene: .; V gene: TRBV6-5; clone size: .; J gene: TRBJ2-2; CDR3 DNA: TGTGCCAGCAGTTACGGGACCTCCTGGACGAGGGAGCTGTTTTTT; CDR3 protein: CASSYGTSWTRELFF
D gene: TRBD1; V gene: TRBV25-1; clone size: .; J gene: TRBJ2-7; CDR3 DNA: TGTGCCAGCACTCTCCCCGGGACAGCAGCCTACGAGCAGTACTTC; CDR3 protein: CASTLPGTAAYEQYF
D gene: .; V gene: TRBV7-9; clone size: many; J gene: TRBJ1-1; CDR3 DNA: TGTGCCAGCAGCTTAGTCCGACAGATAAACACTGAAGCTTTCTTT; CDR3 protein: CASSLVRQINTEAFF
D gene: .; V gene: TRBV12-3/TRBV12-4; clone size: .; J gene: TRBJ1-1; CDR3 DNA: TGTGCCAGCAGTTACTCGAGGACAGCCAACACTGAAGCTTTCTTT; CDR3 protein: CASSYSRTANTEAFF
D gene: .; V gene: TRBV4-1; clone size: few; J gene: TRBJ2-7; CDR3 DNA: TGCGCCAGCAGCCAAGCTCTGACCTACGAGCAGTACTTC; CDR3 protein: CASSQALTYEQYF
D gene: .; V gene: TRBV5-6; clone size: few; J gene: TRBJ1-5; CDR3 DNA: TGTGCCAGCAGCTTGGCAGGGGTTGTTCAGCCCCAGCATTTT; CDR3 protein: CASSLAGVVQPQHF
D gene: .; V gene: TRBV16; clone size: many; J gene: TRBJ1-3; CDR3 DNA: TGTGCCAGCAGCCAATCCGGAGGAAACACCATATATTTT; CDR3 protein: CASSQSGGNTIYF
D gene: .; V gene: TRBV29-1; clone size: .; J gene: TRBJ1-2; CDR3 DNA: TGCAGAGATAGGGAGGGTACCTATGGCTACACCTTC; CDR3 protein: CRDREGTYGYTF
D gene: .; V gene: TRBV5-1; clone size: many; J gene: TRBJ1-1; CDR3 DNA: TGCGCCAGCAGCTTGGAGGCTTTGAACACTGAAGCTTTCTTT; CDR3 protein: CASSLEALNTEAFF
D gene: .; V gene: TRBV6-4; clone size: .; J gene: TRBJ1-3; CDR3 DNA: TGTGCCAGCAGTTACTCGTTCACAGGGCAAAGGAACACCATATATTTT; CDR3 protein: CASSYSFTGQRNTIYF
D gene: .; V gene: TRBV7-8; clone size: many; J gene: TRBJ2-5; CDR3 DNA: TGTGCCAGCAGCTTAGTGTTATTCTACAGGCCGACCCAGTACTTC; CDR3 protein: CASSLVLFYRPTQYF
D gene: .; V gene: TRBV9; clone size: many; J gene: TRBJ1-4; CDR3 DNA: TGTGCCAGCAGCGTCGCAGGTGCAACTAATGAAAAACTGTTTTTT; CDR3 protein: CASSVAGATNEKLFF
D gene: .; V gene: TRBV20-1; clone size: few; J gene: TRBJ2-5; CDR3 DNA: TGCAGTGCTGTCAAAGGGGAGAGCCAAGAGACCCAGTACTTC; CDR3 protein: CSAVKGESQETQYF
D gene: TRBD1; V gene: TRBV2; clone size: .; J gene: TRBJ2-3; CDR3 DNA: TGTGCCAGCAGTGAGACAGGGTCTAGCACAGATACGCAGTATTTT; CDR3 protein: CASSETGSSTDTQYF
D gene: .; V gene: TRBV29-1; clone size: .; J gene: TRBJ1-1; CDR3 DNA: TGCAGCGCCTACAGGGTTATGAACACTGAAGCTTACTTT; CDR3 protein: CSAYRVMNTEAYF
D gene: TRBD1; V gene: TRBV7-2; clone size: .; J gene: TRBJ2-7; CDR3 DNA: TGTGCCAGCAGCACCCGGACAGGGTTAAACGAGCAGTACTTC; CDR3 protein: CASSTRTGLNEQYF
D gene: TRBD2; V gene: TRBV27; clone size: .; J gene: TRBJ2-7; CDR3 DNA: TGTGCCAGCAGCGTGACTAGCGGGGACTACGAGCAGTACTTC; CDR3 protein: CASSVTSGDYEQYF
D gene: TRBD1; V gene: TRBV25-1; clone size: .; J gene: TRBJ1-6; CDR3 DNA: TGTGCCAGCAGTGACGGGACAGGTCTTACGGAAGAGTATAATTCACCCCTCCACTTT; CDR3 protein: CASSDGTGLTEEYNSPLHF
D gene: TRBD1; V gene: TRBV19; clone size: .; J gene: TRBJ2-7; CDR3 DNA: TGTGCCAGTCGGGTGGACAGGGGCTCCTACGAGCAGTACTTC; CDR3 protein: CASRVDRGSYEQYF
D gene: .; V gene: TRBV20-1; clone size: .; J gene: TRBJ2-7; CDR3 DNA: TGCAGTGCTAGAGTTTGGGCGGGGGCCTCCTACGAGCAGTACTTC; CDR3 protein: CSARVWAGASYEQYF
D gene: .; V gene: TRBV25-1; clone size: many; J gene: TRBJ2-2; CDR3 DNA: TGTGCCAGCAGCGCGACAGGGAGGTCCGGGGAGCTGTTTTTT; CDR3 protein: CASSATGRSGELFF
D gene: .; V gene: TRBV12-3/TRBV12-4; clone size: .; J gene: TRBJ2-5; CDR3 DNA: TGTGCCAGCAGTTTCGCAGGGAAGGAGACCCAGTACTTC; CDR3 protein: CASSFAGKETQYF
D gene: TRBD1; V gene: TRBV5-1; clone size: .; J gene: TRBJ1-1; CDR3 DNA: TGCGCCAGCAGCCCCGGGACAGGGGGCGAGGGAGCTTTCTTT; CDR3 protein: CASSPGTGGEGAFF
D gene: .; V gene: TRBV7-9; clone size: few; J gene: TRBJ1-6; CDR3 DNA: TGTGCCAGCAGCCAAGAATCTAGTGGAAATTCACCCCTCCACTTT; CDR3 protein: CASSQESSGNSPLHF
D gene: .; V gene: TRBV20-1; clone size: .; J gene: TRBJ1-5; CDR3 DNA: TGCAGTGCTAGTCGGGCCGCCATCCGAGAGACCCAGCATTTT; CDR3 protein: CSASRAAIRETQHF
D gene: TRBD1; V gene: TRBV7-9; clone size: .; J gene: TRBJ1-3; CDR3 DNA: TGTGCCAGCAGCTCGGGACAGTTT; CDR3 protein: CASSSGQF
D gene: TRBD2; V gene: TRBV19; clone size: many; J gene: TRBJ2-2; CDR3 DNA: TGTGCCAGTAGCAGGACCGGGACTAGCATTTCCCGGGAGCTGTTTTTT; CDR3 protein: CASSRTGTSISRELFF
D gene: .; V gene: TRBV19; clone size: few; J gene: TRBJ2-7; CDR3 DNA: TGTGCCAGTAGTATCAGTACTAGCTCCTACGAGCAGTACTTC; CDR3 protein: CASSISTSSYEQYF
D gene: TRBD2; V gene: TRBV29-1; clone size: .; J gene: TRBJ2-5; CDR3 DNA: TGCAGCTTAGCGGGCAGGCAAGAGACCCAGTACTTC; CDR3 protein: CSLAGRQETQYF
D gene: TRBD2; V gene: TRBV30; clone size: .; J gene: TRBJ2-7; CDR3 DNA: TGTGCCTGGACTAGCGGGAGTTTCGAGCAGTACTTC; CDR3 protein: CAWTSGSFEQYF
D gene: TRBD1; V gene: TRBV7-2; clone size: .; J gene: TRBJ1-2; CDR3 DNA: TGTGCCAGCAGCTGGGGGGACAGGAATGGCTACACCTTC; CDR3 protein: CASSWGDRNGYTF
D gene: TRBD2; V gene: TRBV7-2; clone size: many; J gene: TRBJ2-7; CDR3 DNA: TGTGCCAGCAGCTGGACTAGCGGGAGCCACTACGAGCAGTACTTC; CDR3 protein: CASSWTSGSHYEQYF
D gene: .; V gene: TRBV10-3; clone size: .; J gene: TRBJ2-7; CDR3 DNA: TGTGCCATCAGTGAAAACACGGGCGTAGGAACCGGGGAGCAGTACTTC; CDR3 protein: CAISENTGVGTGEQYF
D gene: .; V gene: TRBV3-1; clone size: few; J gene: TRBJ1-1; CDR3 DNA: TGTGCCAGCAGCCAGACAACTGAAGAAGCTTTCTTT; CDR3 protein: CASSQTTEEAFF
D gene: .; V gene: TRBV20-1; clone size: many; J gene: TRBJ2-7; CDR3 DNA: TGCAGTGCTAGTATGACAGGCTCCTACGAGCAGTACTTC; CDR3 protein: CSASMTGSYEQYF
D gene: .; V gene: TRBV5-4; clone size: many; J gene: TRBJ1-2; CDR3 DNA: TGTGCCAGCAGCGGGTCCTGGGAGCTGGACTATGGCTACACCTTC; CDR3 protein: CASSGSWELDYGYTF
D gene: .; V gene: TRBV24-1; clone size: many; J gene: TRBJ2-2; CDR3 DNA: TGTGCCACCAGTGACTCGTCTAGCGGGGAGCTGTTTTTT; CDR3 protein: CATSDSSSGELFF
D gene: .; V gene: TRBV5-6; clone size: many; J gene: TRBJ1-6; CDR3 DNA: TGTGCCAGCAGCTTGGGTGCAGCTTATTCACCCCTCCACTTT; CDR3 protein: CASSLGAAYSPLHF
D gene: TRBD2; V gene: TRBV9; clone size: few; J gene: TRBJ2-5; CDR3 DNA: TGTGCCAGCAGCGGGGGACTAGCGGGAGGGGAAGAGACCCAGTACTTC; CDR3 protein: CASSGGLAGGEETQYF
D gene: .; V gene: TRBV10-3; clone size: few; J gene: TRBJ2-5; CDR3 DNA: TGTGCCAGCAGTTTATGGAGGTCGGAGACCCAGTACTTC; CDR3 protein: CASSLWRSETQYF
D gene: .; V gene: TRBV12-3/TRBV12-4; clone size: many; J gene: TRBJ2-6; CDR3 DNA: TGTGCCAGCGGAAAACGTGCTAGGAACTCTGGGGCCAACGTCCTGACTTTC; CDR3 protein: CASGKRARNSGANVLTF
D gene: .; V gene: TRBV4-1; clone size: .; J gene: TRBJ1-1; CDR3 DNA: TGCGCCAGCAGCCAATCAGGACAGAACCTGAACACTGAAGCTTTCTTT; CDR3 protein: CASSQSGQNLNTEAFF
D gene: .; V gene: TRBV19; clone size: few; J gene: TRBJ2-5; CDR3 DNA: TGTGCCAGTAGTATAGAAGTCAGGAAGACCCAGTACTTC; CDR3 protein: CASSIEVRKTQYF
D gene: .; V gene: TRBV2; clone size: .; J gene: TRBJ2-1; CDR3 DNA: TGTGCCAGCAGTGAAAACAGGGTGGACGAGCAGTTCTTC; CDR3 protein: CASSENRVDEQFF
D gene: .; V gene: TRBV2; clone size: once; J gene: TRBJ1-5; CDR3 DNA: TGTGCCAGCAAACCCAGACATGGCAATCAGCCCCAGCATTTT; CDR3 protein: CASKPRHGNQPQHF